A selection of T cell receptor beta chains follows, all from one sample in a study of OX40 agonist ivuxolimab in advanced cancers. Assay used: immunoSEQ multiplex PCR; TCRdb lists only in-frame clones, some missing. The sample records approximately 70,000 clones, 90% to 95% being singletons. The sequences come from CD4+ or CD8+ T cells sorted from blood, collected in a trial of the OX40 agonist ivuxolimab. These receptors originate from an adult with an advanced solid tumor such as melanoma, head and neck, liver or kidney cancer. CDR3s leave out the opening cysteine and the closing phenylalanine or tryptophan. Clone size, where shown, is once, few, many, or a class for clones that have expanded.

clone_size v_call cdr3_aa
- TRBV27 ASSSLTYNEQF
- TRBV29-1 SVANNEQF
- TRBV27 ASSLFGSPRHEQF
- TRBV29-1 SVVFYNEQF
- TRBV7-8 ASSFLSREQY
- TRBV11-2 ASSLGYGRNTEAF
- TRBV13 ASSLEGDTPNEQF
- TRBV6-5 ASSYRTGVHEQY
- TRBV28 ASIQPGPIYEQY
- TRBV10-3 AISESRLRGSNQPQH
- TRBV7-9 ASSSSRGEGNTIY
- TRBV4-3 ASSQDLVNTEAF
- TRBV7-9 ASSLVHSDSSYNEQF
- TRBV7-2 ASSLGSSGDEQY
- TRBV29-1 SVEDQTSGGSIAKNIQY
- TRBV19 ASIGWGSPKNIQY
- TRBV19 ASSTLTGLPYEQY
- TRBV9 ASSAGFGNTEAF
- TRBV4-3 ASSQGRGAGGYT
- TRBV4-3 ASSQGQGMSSPLH
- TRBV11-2 ASSLRGGPNQPQH
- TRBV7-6 ASSPATWGGQPQH
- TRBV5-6 ASSRDGHREAF
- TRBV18 ASSPVRTGGDEQF
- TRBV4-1 ASSQVPNDEQF
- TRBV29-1 SANAGTGVGEQY
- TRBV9 ASSVGRGHNQPQH
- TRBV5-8 ASSLEQGRQPQH
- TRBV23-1 ASTPEKGGKGNTIY
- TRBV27 ASSFRQGAGYT
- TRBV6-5 ARTRGIQY
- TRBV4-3 ASSHTGTGYT
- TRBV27 ASSLPTAIDEQY
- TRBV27 ASSLGQSSGNTIY
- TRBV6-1 ASSIASAYEQY
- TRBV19 ASSIAGGGYTEAF
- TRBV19 ASSGGYEQY
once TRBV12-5 ASGHPGQGRPEAF
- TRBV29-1 SVPRGTGGGEQY
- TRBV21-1 ASSKAHSRFENTEAF
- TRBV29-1 SVPGPRGGYT
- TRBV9 ASSFGTGPGSGNTIY
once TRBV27 ASQGAFNTDRYEQY
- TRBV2 ASGAGSPNYGYT
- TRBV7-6 ASSLSLAPGTGDTGELF
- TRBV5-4 ASSPDRGLGNSPLH
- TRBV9 ASSPSGRASETQY
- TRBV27 ASSLGVAYTGELF
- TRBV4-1 ASSQDKQNTEAF
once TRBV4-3 ASSPRTGLNYGYT
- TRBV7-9 ASSSTGLAGTGELF
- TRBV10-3 AISESSQGIYNEQF
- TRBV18 ASSPKWVQDGAFEQY
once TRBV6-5 ASSYGENTEAF
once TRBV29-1 SVVPQNKNYGYT
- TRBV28 ASIHGTGATNQPQH